This TCR beta chain was profiled in a study of T cell clonotyping in hematopoietic cell transplantation. TCRdb keeps only in-frame clones here, not all; method: immunoSEQ multiplex PCR. In the table there are about 9,600 clones, 77% of which are singletons. Findings and caveats of the study: After transplant, recipient diversity fell while pathologically expanded clonotypes grew through day 180. Few recipient clonotypes overlapped donors; over 95% were de novo at given depth. Higher Inverse Simpson Index values in graft donor and pretransplant recipient predicted broader posttransplant TCR diversity. No sorting was done, leaving CD4 and CD8 contributions mixed.

This clone was observed a handful of times. Its antigen is as yet unknown. The clonotype originates from a female patient in her forties who had an allogeneic stem cell transplant from a related donor, so T cells may come from the graft donor. Some clones in this sample may be carry-over from other donors' samples. The sequencing here drew on PBMCs, taken 30 days after allogeneic stem cell transplant.

The CDR3 region is CASSGVFDRPRPQHF. The CDR3 nucleotides are TGTGCCAGCAGCGGTGTATTTGACAGACCTAGGCCCCAGCATTTT. The gene calls are TRBV7-2 and TRBJ1-5; possible D gene TRBD1, 5 bases. Trimming left V 5 bases short and J 9 bases short, with 20 bases between. The CDR3 covers 15 residues. From germline, CDR1 is SGHTA and CDR2 FQGNSA.